Here is one T cell receptor beta chain with its context. Its antigen remains unknown. This table comes from immunoSEQ multiplex PCR, and its TCRdb copy is limited to in-frame clones, with some not included. This sample carries approximately 480,000 clones, roughly 89% of them seen once, and the ten largest clones take roughly 13%. Treatment given: around 19 received Ad26.COV2.S at low or high dose, single or two shots; 5 received placebo; per-sample allocation not given. The investigators took samples on day 63 after the first vaccine or placebo injection. The vaccine delivered Wuhan-strain SARS-CoV-2 spike through an Ad26 vector. CDR1 is SNHLY, CDR2 FYNNEI, per germline. Deletions cut 7 bases from V and 2 bases from J, with 12 bases between. The CDR3 loop spans 14 amino acids. This sample was included in a study of Ad26.COV2.S vaccination and SARS-CoV-2 variants. Study-wide findings and caveats: With respect to non-spike TCR breadth, vaccine and placebo recipients were similar.

The chain combines TRBV2 with TRBJ2-1; tentatively, D is TRBD2 (5 bases). The origin of this receptor is a person aged 18 to 65 who received the Ad26.COV2.S COVID-19 vaccine or a placebo. The sequencing here drew on peripheral blood, taken in a trial of Ad26.COV2.S vaccine versus placebo. The CDR3 DNA sequence: TGTGCCAGCACTATGGACTTCACCTACAATGAGCAGTTCTTC. It is translated as CASTMDFTYNEQFF. Full variable domain (missing parts from reference TRBV2 and TRBJ2-1): EPEVTQTPSHQVTQMGQEVILRCVPISNHLYFYWYRQILGQKVEFLVSFYNNEISEKSEIFDDQFSVERPDGSNFTLKIRSTKLEDSAMYFCASTMDFTYNEQFFGPGTRLTVL.